Listed here are 12 T cell receptor beta chains from one sample, sequenced in a study of Ad26.COV2.S vaccination and SARS-CoV-2 variants. The treatment here: some 20 received Ad26.COV2.S at low or high dose, single or two shots; roughly 5 received placebo; per-sample allocation not given. Repertoires come from day 63 after the first vaccine or placebo injection. Generated by immunoSEQ multiplex PCR, the TCRdb table keeps only in-frame clones and is missing some. The table lists roughly 700,000 clones, roughly 90% of them singletons. The material sequenced was peripheral blood, taken in a trial of Ad26.COV2.S vaccine versus placebo. Source of these receptors: a person between 18 and 65 years old who received the Ad26.COV2.S COVID-19 vaccine or a placebo.

The rearrangement links TRBV9 to TRBJ2-1; TRBD2 is a possible D gene (7 bases). CDR1 is SGDLS, CDR2 YYNGEE, per germline. The CDR3 runs to 14 residues. V dropped 0 bases and J dropped 5 bases, with 9 bases sitting between them. The CDR3 spells CASSVVGGDNEQFF. As DNA, the CDR3 is TGTGCCAGCAGCGTAGTAGGGGGGGACAATGAGCAGTTCTTC.

There are a few counts of this clone. The genes are TRBV2 and TRBJ2-7, with 8 bases fitting TRBD1. From germline, CDR1 is SNHLY and CDR2 FYNNEI. The CDR3 has 15 residues. J lost 4 bases, V lost 6 bases, and 11 bases had no gene match. The CDR3 sequence is CASRVWGTGLYEQYF. The CDR3 DNA is TGTGCCAGCAGGGTATGGGGGACAGGTCTTTACGAGCAGTACTTC.

V gene TRBV9 combines with J gene TRBJ2-3; tentative D call: TRBD2 (6 bases). Trimming removed 0 bases at V and 1 base at J, with 6 bases between. The CDR3 has 14 amino acids. In germline, CDR1 is SGDLS, CDR2 YYNGEE. CDR3 nucleotide sequence: TGTGCCAGCAGCGTAGTAGCGGGCACAGATACGCAGTATTTT. It translates to CASSVVAGTDTQYF.

V gene TRBV6-1 combines with J gene TRBJ1-5; the D is unclear. The CDR3 is made up of 14 amino acids. Germline V CDR1 and CDR2: MNHNS, SASEGT. Trimming took off 2 bases at V and 0 bases at J, with 5 bases between the two ends. CDR3 sequence reads: CASSELNSNQPQHF. The CDR3 nucleotides read TGTGCCAGCAGTGAACTGAATAGCAATCAGCCCCAGCATTTT.

This chain uses TRBV6-5 with TRBJ1-1; a possible D gene is TRBD1 (5 bases). The germline V gene has CDR1 MNHEY and CDR2 SVGAGI. Trimming removed 2 bases from V and 8 bases from J, with 9 bases in between. The CDR3 is 12 residues long. The CDR3 loop reads CASSYEGREAFF. The CDR3 nucleotides are TGTGCCAGCAGTTACGAGGGACGGGAAGCTTTCTTT.

The genes are TRBV9 and TRBJ2-1; a weak D match, TRBD1 (6 bases). This CDR3 is built from 14 residues. Germline V lookup: CDR1 SGDLS, CDR2 YYNGEE. V lost 4 bases and J lost 4, with 12 bases in between. CDR3 protein: CASSPPTGYNEQFF. DNA of the CDR3: TGTGCCAGCAGCCCCCCGACAGGTTACAATGAGCAGTTCTTC.

This clone appeared a single time. The chain joins TRBV7-9 to TRBJ2-7, with 8 bases aligning to TRBD2. CDR1 SEHNR and CDR2 FQNEAQ come from the germline V gene (reference sequence). V lost 2 bases, J lost 5 bases, and 2 bases stayed unmatched. The CDR3 extends over 13 amino acids. The CDR3 here is CASSLTGLDEQYF. CDR3 coding DNA: TGTGCCAGCAGCTTAACGGGACTAGACGAGCAGTACTTC.

The genes are TRBV6-5 and TRBJ1-2; 7 bases map to TRBD1. The CDR3 is 15 residues long. Per the germline V gene, CDR1 is MNHEY and CDR2 is SVGAGI. Trimming cost V 6 bases and J 4 bases; bases outside gene matches: 11. The CDR3 here is CASRLDREAFYGYTF. CDR3 nucleotide sequence: TGTGCCAGCAGGCTAGACAGGGAAGCGTTCTATGGCTACACCTTC.

The rearrangement links TRBV13 to TRBJ2-1; possibly TRBD1 for D (6 bases). V lost 4 bases to trimming and J lost 4 bases, with 20 bases between them. This CDR3 spans 17 amino acids. Per germline, CDR1 PRHDT and CDR2 FYEKMQ (reference sequence). CDR3: CASSSFGDSGAYNEQFF. The CDR3 DNA follows: TGTGCCAGCAGCTCCTTCGGGGATTCAGGGGCTTACAATGAGCAGTTCTTC. The variable domain in full, completed from reference TRBV13 and TRBJ2-1, reads AAGVIQSPRHLIKEKRETATLKCYPIPRHDTVYWYQQGPGQDPQFLISFYEKMQSDKGSIPDRFSAQQFSDYHSELNMSSLELGDSALYFCASSSFGDSGAYNEQFFGPGTRLTVL.

About this clone: One end of the junction is discordant with germline, which a read error may explain. This chain connects TRBV12-3 or TRBV12-4 to TRBJ1-1; 9 nucleotides match TRBD1. The CDR3 is 11 amino acids. CDR3 nucleotides: TGTGCCAGCAGCCCAGGTACAGGGGGCCAATTT. Translation: CASSPGTGGQF.

The chain employs TRBV7-9 and TRBJ1-1; D is unresolved. The CDR3 is made up of 13 amino acids. CDR1 is SEHNR and CDR2 is FQNEAQ in the germline V gene (reference sequence). Trimming pared 4 bases from V and 3 bases from J, leaving 9 bases between. CDR3 DNA sequence: TGTGCCAGCAGCTCCATGGCATACACTGAAGCTTTCTTT. The encoded protein is CASSSMAYTEAFF.

The chain joins TRBV15 to TRBJ1-6; the D is unclear. The CDR3 spans 14 residues. Trimming shortened V by 0 bases and J by 9 bases, and 9 bases separated the two germline ends. The germline V gene has CDR1 LNHNV and CDR2 YYDKDF (reference sequence). The CDR3 spells CATSRDYGVSPLHF. Written as DNA, the CDR3 is TGTGCCACCAGCAGAGATTATGGGGTTTCACCCCTCCACTTT.